Listed below are T cell receptor beta chains from one sample, sequenced in a study of T-cell reconstitution after alpha-beta-depleted transplantation in children. TCRdb reanalysed the PCR reads using MiXCR and keeps one entry per CDR3 protein. The table has about 590,000 distinct CDR3 sequences, over 10% seen once; the top ten hold 2% to 2.5%. This specimen was PBMCs, mostly from graft donor cells, taken 360 days after TCRalphabeta/CD19-depleted stem cell transplant. These receptors were taken from a male patient aged 10-17 years who had a stem cell transplant for acute myeloid leukemia, so the T cells may come from the graft donor. Both conserved end residues are part of each CDR3. Fields, in order: clone size, J gene, D gene, V gene, CDR3 protein, CDR3 DNA. D genes are given only for firm matches. Only some rows state a clone size, as once, few, many or a class for expanded clones.

abundance: many; j_gene: TRBJ2-1; d_gene: TRBD2; v_gene: TRBV5-1; CDR3aa: CASSLVLAPYNEQFF; CDR3nt: TGCGCCAGCAGCTTGGTACTAGCGCCTTACAATGAGCAGTTCTTC
abundance: few; j_gene: TRBJ2-7; d_gene: -; v_gene: TRBV20-1; CDR3aa: CSTREEAYEQYF; CDR3nt: TGCAGTACCAGGGAAGAGGCCTACGAGCAGTACTTC
abundance: -; j_gene: TRBJ2-7; d_gene: -; v_gene: TRBV19; CDR3aa: CASSISVGGAYSEQYF; CDR3nt: TGTGCCAGTAGTATTTCAGTGGGGGGCGCGTATTCCGAGCAGTACTTC
abundance: few; j_gene: TRBJ2-5; d_gene: -; v_gene: TRBV27; CDR3aa: CASSHPTRETQYF; CDR3nt: TGTGCCAGCAGTCACCCCACAAGAGAGACCCAGTACTTC
abundance: -; j_gene: TRBJ2-7; d_gene: -; v_gene: TRBV3-1; CDR3aa: CASSQDPGWANRGSSYEQYF; CDR3nt: TGTGCCAGCAGCCAAGATCCGGGATGGGCTAATAGAGGAAGCTCCTACGAGCAGTACTTC
abundance: few; j_gene: TRBJ2-1; d_gene: -; v_gene: TRBV7-8; CDR3aa: CASSPVTRFEQFF; CDR3nt: TGTGCCAGCAGCCCCGTGACCCGGTTTGAGCAGTTCTTC
abundance: few; j_gene: TRBJ2-7; d_gene: TRBD1; v_gene: TRBV28; CDR3aa: CASSLWGQARSYEQYF; CDR3nt: TGTGCCAGCAGTTTGTGGGGACAGGCCCGATCCTACGAGCAGTACTTC
abundance: few; j_gene: TRBJ2-1; d_gene: -; v_gene: TRBV7-3; CDR3aa: CASSPIGGSGNEQFF; CDR3nt: TGTGCCAGCAGCCCTATAGGAGGGTCGGGCAATGAGCAGTTCTTC
abundance: -; j_gene: TRBJ1-5; d_gene: TRBD1; v_gene: TRBV20-1; CDR3aa: CSARYGTGGNQPQHF; CDR3nt: TGCAGTGCTAGATACGGGACAGGGGGCAATCAGCCCCAGCATTTT
abundance: -; j_gene: TRBJ2-3; d_gene: -; v_gene: TRBV7-2; CDR3aa: CASSMADPFDTQYF; CDR3nt: TGTGCCAGCAGCATGGCGGACCCCTTTGATACGCAGTATTTT
abundance: -; j_gene: TRBJ2-1; d_gene: TRBD2; v_gene: TRBV5-1; CDR3aa: CASSFNGQREARAYNEQFF; CDR3nt: TGCGCCAGCAGCTTTAATGGTCAGCGGGAGGCACGGGCCTACAATGAGCAGTTCTTC
abundance: many; j_gene: TRBJ2-4; d_gene: -; v_gene: TRBV29-1; CDR3aa: CSVDQGMNIQYF; CDR3nt: TGCAGCGTTGACCAAGGGATGAACATTCAGTACTTC
abundance: few; j_gene: TRBJ2-7; d_gene: -; v_gene: TRBV6-2/TRBV6-3; CDR3aa: CASSRTASDEQYF; CDR3nt: TGTGCCAGCAGTAGGACAGCCTCGGACGAGCAGTACTTC
abundance: -; j_gene: TRBJ2-2; d_gene: -; v_gene: TRBV7-2; CDR3aa: CASSTLKGNAGELFF; CDR3nt: TGTGCCAGCAGTACACTTAAGGGTAATGCCGGGGAGCTGTTTTTT
abundance: many; j_gene: TRBJ2-7; d_gene: -; v_gene: TRBV4-2; CDR3aa: CASSPRDTPYEQYF; CDR3nt: TGTGCCAGCAGCCCGCGGGACACCCCCTACGAGCAGTACTTC
abundance: -; j_gene: TRBJ2-1; d_gene: -; v_gene: TRBV7-9; CDR3aa: CASSLAQYSYNEQFF; CDR3nt: TGTGCCAGCAGCTTAGCGCAGTACTCCTACAATGAGCAGTTCTTC